The next 27 T cell receptor beta chains were all read from a single sample in a study of OX40 agonist ivuxolimab in advanced cancers. Assay used: immunoSEQ multiplex PCR; TCRdb lists only in-frame clones, some missing. The repertoire consists of over 60,000 clones, with 85% to 90% occurring once and the leading ten covering 0.85% to 0.95%. The source material was CD4+ or CD8+ T cells sorted from blood, sampled in a trial of the OX40 agonist ivuxolimab. Source of these receptors: an adult with an advanced solid tumor such as melanoma, head and neck, liver or kidney cancer.

The table lists this clone with a few counts. The genes are TRBV30 and TRBJ1-1; D is undetermined. V lost 2 bases to trimming and J lost 0 bases, with 13 bases between them. The germline CDR1 and CDR2 sequences are GTSNPN and SVGIG (reference sequence). The CDR3 spans 15 residues. The CDR3 region has the DNA TGTGCCTGGAGTCGGTTTGGGCAGATGAACACTGAAGCTTTCTTT. This sequence encodes CAWSRFGQMNTEAFF.

CDR3 DNA: TGTGCCAGCAGTTTGAGTCCTGGGGTTGGAGGCAATCAGCCCCAGCATTTT. Translation gives CASSLSPGVGGNQPQHF. The chain is built from TRBV28 and TRBJ1-5, with D uncertain. Trimming shortened V by 3 bases and J by 2 bases, and 17 bases separated the two germline ends. Per germline, CDR1 MDHEN and CDR2 SYDVKM. The CDR3 consists of 17 residues.

The V call is TRBV14, the J call TRBJ2-1; 7 bases line up with TRBD2. V gave up 3 bases and J gave up 8 bases; unmatched junction bases: 13. The germline V gene has CDR1 SGHDN and CDR2 FVKESK. The CDR3 spans 16 residues. The chain's CDR3 is CASSQTRTSWTYEQFF. CDR3 in DNA: TGTGCCAGCAGCCAGACCCGGACTAGTTGGACCTATGAGCAGTTCTTC.

This chain connects TRBV10-3 to TRBJ2-5; weak D call: TRBD2 (6 bases). V was cut by 7 bases and J by 0 bases, with 18 bases left in between. The CDR3 sequence is 16 residues long. The V gene's germline CDR1 is ENHRY and CDR2 SYGVKD. CDR3 DNA: TGTGCCATCAAACCCGCCCCCAGACTAGACCAAGAGACCCAGTACTTC. Translated, it gives CAIKPAPRLDQETQYF.

The chain uses TRBV7-9 and TRBJ2-2, with TRBD1 matching over 7 bases. Germline loops: CDR1 SEHNR, CDR2 FQNEAQ (reference sequence). The trim removed 5 bases at V and 0 bases at J, leaving 12 bases unmatched. This CDR3 comprises 18 residues. The CDR3 is CASSTRDRVRANTGELFF. The CDR3 bases are TGTGCCAGCAGCACTCGAGACAGGGTTCGGGCGAACACCGGGGAGCTGTTTTTT.

The chain uses TRBV7-2 and TRBJ1-1; D uncertain. This CDR3 region has 14 residues. Germline CDR1 and CDR2: SGHTA and FQGNSA. Trimming pared 1 base from V and 4 bases from J, leaving 10 bases between. In nucleotides, the CDR3 is TGTGCCAGCAGCTTAGACGGTAGGGTCACTGAAGCTTTCTTT. Its translation is CASSLDGRVTEAFF.

The chain joins TRBV6-4 to TRBJ1-5; D is unclear. The V gene lost 1 base and the J gene lost 4 bases, with 8 bases spanning the gap. The CDR3 spans 14 residues. Germline CDR1 reads MRHNA; CDR2 reads SNTAGT. The CDR3 region has the DNA TGTGCCAGCAGTGACTGGGCAGGAAATCAGCCCCAGCATTTT. The encoded protein is CASSDWAGNQPQHF.

The chain couples TRBV5-6 to TRBJ1-2; D gene unclear. V was shortened by 6 bases and J by 0 bases, with 12 bases between the two germline ends. CDR3 length: 14 amino acids. The germline CDR1 and CDR2 sequences are SGHDT and YYEEEE. CDR3 nucleotide sequence: TGTGCCAGCACCGGCCGACCGACTAACTATGGCTACACCTTC. This sequence encodes CASTGRPTNYGYTF.

J is TRBJ2-1 and V is TRBV19, with 9 bases aligning to TRBD1. Germline V gene data show CDR1 as LNHDA and CDR2 as SQIVND (reference sequence). V dropped 3 bases and J dropped 5; count of bases not matched to a gene: 8. The CDR3 runs to 16 residues. For the CDR3, the DNA is TGTGCCAGTAGTATCCGCGGGACAGGGAGGAACAATGAGCAGTTCTTC. Translated: CASSIRGTGRNNEQFF.

Worth noting for this clone: Possible read error: a much larger clone is one base away. The same CDR3 also results from other DNA sequences found in this sample. This rearrangement joins TRBV15 to TRBJ1-5, with D uncertain. This CDR3 is 12 amino acids long. From germline, CDR1 is LNHNV and CDR2 YYDKDF (reference sequence). Deletions cut 0 bases from V and 4 bases from J, with 1 base between. CDR3 loop: CATSRDNQPQHF. The CDR3 DNA is TGTGCCACCAGCAGAGATAATCAGCCCCAGCATTTT.

The rearrangement joins TRBV18 to TRBJ2-1; TRBD1 aligns across 9 bases. CDR3 size: 16 residues. Losses at the gene ends were 1 base for V and 6 bases for J; bases not matched to a gene: 7. Germline CDR1 KGHSH, CDR2 LQKENI. The CDR3 nucleotides read TGTGCCAGCTCACCACGCGAGGCACAGGGGGCCAATGAGCAGTTCTTC. Translated: CASSPREAQGANEQFF.

The J gene is TRBJ1-1, the V gene TRBV7-9; the match to TRBD1 covers 7 bases. There are 14 residues in the CDR3. Germline V CDR1 and CDR2: SEHNR, FQNEAQ (reference sequence). Germline trimming cut 4 bases from V and 1 base from J; bases unmatched to any gene: 3. CDR3: CASSSQGGNTEAFF. DNA of the CDR3: TGTGCCAGCAGCTCCCAGGGGGGGAACACTGAAGCTTTCTTT.

The V call is TRBV5-8, the J call TRBJ2-7; 7 bases agree with TRBD1. The CDR3 spans 13 residues. CDR1 and CDR2 from the germline V gene are SGHTS and YDEGEE. V was clipped by 1 base and J by 5 bases; unmatched bases: 3. The CDR3 region is CASSLRGGNEQYF. The CDR3 DNA sequence: TGTGCCAGCAGCTTGCGAGGGGGCAACGAGCAGTACTTC. Full variable domain (remainder filled in from reference TRBV5-8 and TRBJ2-7): EAGVTQSPTHLIKTRGQQATLRCSPISGHTSVYWYQQALGLGLQFLLWYDEGEERNRGNFPPRFSGRQFPNYSSELNVNALELEDSALYLCASSLRGGNEQYFGPGTRLTVT.

This chain connects TRBV4-2 to TRBJ2-1; D may be TRBD2 (6 bases). Germline V gene sequence: CDR1 LGHNA, CDR2 YNFKEQ. The CDR3 consists of 13 residues. V dropped 4 bases and J dropped 7 bases, with 11 bases sitting between them. The CDR3 DNA reads as TGTGCCAGCAGCCTCAGGAGGGCGAATGAGCAGTTCTTC. Protein: CASSLRRANEQFF.

The rearrangement links TRBV2 to TRBJ1-5, with 8 bases lining up with TRBD1. The trim removed 4 bases at V and 7 bases at J, leaving 9 bases unmatched. This CDR3 has 15 amino acids. From germline, CDR1 is SNHLY and CDR2 FYNNEI. CDR3 protein: CASSGNRGRGQPQHF. The CDR3 DNA sequence: TGTGCCAGCAGTGGCAACAGGGGGAGGGGCCAGCCCCAGCATTTT.

This chain links TRBV5-1 with TRBJ1-3, with TRBD1 matching over 7 bases. The CDR3 loop spans 15 amino acids. CDR1 is SGHRS, CDR2 YFSETQ, per germline. V gave up 0 bases and J gave up 2 bases; unmatched junction bases: 2. CDR3 DNA sequence: TGCGCCAGCAGCTTGGCGACAGGGCCTGGAAACACCATATATTTT. This translates into CASSLATGPGNTIYF. Together with reference TRBV5-1 and TRBJ1-3, the CDR3 gives the full variable domain: KAGVTQTPRYLIKTRGQQVTLSCSPISGHRSVSWYQQTPGQGLQFLFEYFSETQRNKGNFPGRFSGRQFSNSRSEMNVSTLELGDSALYLCASSLATGPGNTIYFGEGSWLTVV.

CDR3 sequence: CASSQGTWLAGGNEQFF. The CDR3 DNA follows: TGCGCCAGCAGCCAAGGAACTTGGCTAGCGGGGGGCAATGAGCAGTTCTTC. This rearrangement joins TRBV4-1 to TRBJ2-1, with 11 bases fitting TRBD2. V was clipped by 1 base and J by 6 bases; unmatched bases: 8. The germline V gene encodes CDR1 MGHRA and CDR2 YSYEKL. The CDR3 has 17 residues.

The sample holds one count of this clone. The rearrangement links TRBV7-9 to TRBJ2-1; 10 bases agree with TRBD2. Germline V CDR1 and CDR2: SEHNR, FQNEAQ (reference sequence). V dropped 5 bases and J dropped 9; count of bases not matched to a gene: 10. This CDR3 comprises 15 residues. CDR3: CASSLLAGEASEQFF. The CDR3, as DNA: TGTGCCAGCAGCCTTCTAGCGGGAGAGGCCAGTGAGCAGTTCTTC.

This chain uses TRBV19 with TRBJ1-2; a possible D gene is TRBD1 (5 bases). Germline assignment: CDR1 LNHDA and CDR2 SQIVND (reference sequence). The CDR3 has 15 residues. V shed 3 bases and J shed 8 bases, with 19 bases lying between them. The DNA of the CDR3 is TGTGCCAGTAGTATCAGTTGGGAGAGGGGCGACGGCTACACCTTC. As protein: CASSISWERGDGYTF.

The genes are TRBV7-3 and TRBJ2-2; TRBD1 matches at 11 bases. Germline trimming cut 5 bases from V and 4 bases from J; bases unmatched to any gene: 9. The CDR3 contains 17 residues. Germline V gene sequence: CDR1 SGHTA, CDR2 FQGTGA. The DNA of the CDR3 is TGTGCCAGCAGCCCCATCGGGACAGGGGGTTCCACCGGGGAGCTGTTTTTT. It translates to CASSPIGTGGSTGELFF.

The V and J genes are TRBV11-3 and TRBJ2-7; D unclear. V lost 1 base and J 0 bases, leaving 7 bases between the germline ends. The CDR3 is 14 residues long. Germline V lookup: CDR1 SGHNT, CDR2 YENEEA. Here the CDR3 reads CASSLGRASYEQYF. The CDR3 coding sequence is TGTGCCAGCAGCTTAGGACGGGCCTCCTACGAGCAGTACTTC.

The chain employs TRBV10-2 and TRBJ2-4; D not resolved. Germline CDR1 reads WSHSY; CDR2 reads SAAADI. V was shortened by 2 bases and J by 0 bases, with 5 bases between the two germline ends. This CDR3 has 14 residues. This CDR3 is CASSEGLAKNIQYF. In DNA form, the CDR3 reads TGCGCCAGCAGTGAGGGTCTAGCCAAAAACATTCAGTACTTC.

V usage is TRBV30 and J usage is TRBJ1-1; D not certain. The CDR3 sequence is 11 residues long. Trimming cost V 2 bases and J 4 bases, with 5 bases left between them. Germline CDR1 GTSNPN, CDR2 SVGIG (reference sequence). The CDR3 region is CAWSQSTEAFF. CDR3 in DNA: TGTGCCTGGAGTCAGAGCACTGAAGCTTTCTTT. The variable domain in full, with the rest retrieved from reference TRBV30 and TRBJ1-1, is SQTIHQWPATLVQPVGSPLSLECTVEGTSNPNLYWYRQAAGRGLQLLFYSVGIGQISSEVPQNLSASRPQDRQFILSSKKLLLSDSGFYLCAWSQSTEAFFGQGTRLTVV.

This clone was observed a single time. The chain carries TRBV5-6 and TRBJ1-3; TRBD1 is a possible D gene (5 bases). CDR3 length: 16 residues. Deletions cut 0 bases from V and 1 base from J, with 11 bases between. Germline assignment: CDR1 SGHDT and CDR2 YYEEEE. DNA for the CDR3: TGTGCCAGCAGCTTGGACCGGGGGAGGTCTGGAAACACCATATATTTT. Its translation: CASSLDRGRSGNTIYF.

This rearrangement joins TRBV30 to TRBJ2-7; 11 bases are a match to TRBD1. V trimming: 3 bases; J trimming: 0 bases; junction bases outside the gene matches: 4. This CDR3 has 15 residues. Germline V gives CDR1 GTSNPN, CDR2 SVGIG (reference sequence). CDR3 region: CAWRLGQGGSYEQYF. CDR3 DNA sequence: TGTGCCTGGAGGCTGGGACAGGGGGGCTCCTACGAGCAGTACTTC.

The chain has TRBV10-2 and TRBJ1-1; 11 nucleotides line up with TRBD1. CDR3 length equals 16 residues. Germline V lookup: CDR1 WSHSY, CDR2 SAAADI. The junction had 8 bases not matched to a gene; V was cut back by 4 bases and J by 4 bases. The CDR3 reads CASSAVRTGGRTEAFF. The DNA for the CDR3 is TGCGCCAGCAGTGCCGTAAGGACAGGGGGCCGCACTGAAGCTTTCTTT.

The chain has TRBV2 and TRBJ1-5, with a possible D match to TRBD1 (5 bases). Per germline, CDR1 SNHLY and CDR2 FYNNEI. The V end was cut by 5 bases, the J end by 4 bases, with 15 bases between. The CDR3 loop spans 15 amino acids. The CDR3 DNA is TGTGCCAGCAGTAACGACCCCCAGGGTAATCAGCCCCAGCATTTT. This translates into CASSNDPQGNQPQHF.